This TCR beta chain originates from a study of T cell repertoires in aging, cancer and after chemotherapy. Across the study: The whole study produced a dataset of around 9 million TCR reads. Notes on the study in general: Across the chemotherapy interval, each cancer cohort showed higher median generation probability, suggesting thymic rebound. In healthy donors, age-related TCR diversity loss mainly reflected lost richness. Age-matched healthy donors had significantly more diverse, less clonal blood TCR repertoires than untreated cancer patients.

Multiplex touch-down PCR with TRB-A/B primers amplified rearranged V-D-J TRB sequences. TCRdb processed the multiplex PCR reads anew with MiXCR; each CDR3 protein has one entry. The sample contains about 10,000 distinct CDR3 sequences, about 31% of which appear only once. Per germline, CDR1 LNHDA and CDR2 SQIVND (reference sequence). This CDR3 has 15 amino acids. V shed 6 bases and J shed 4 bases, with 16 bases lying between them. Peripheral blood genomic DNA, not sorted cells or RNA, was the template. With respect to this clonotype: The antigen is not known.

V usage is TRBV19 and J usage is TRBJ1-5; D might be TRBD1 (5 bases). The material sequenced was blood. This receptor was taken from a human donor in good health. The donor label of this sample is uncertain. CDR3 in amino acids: CASSGWGGGNQPQHF. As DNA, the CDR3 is TGTGCCAGTAGCGGCTGGGGGGGAGGGAATCAGCCCCAGCATTTT.